This T cell receptor (beta chain) was profiled in a study of technical replicates of blood from several donors. This clone has a single count. Some clones are missing from TCRdb's copy, which holds only in-frame ones; the method was immunoSEQ multiplex PCR. Of about 74,000 clones in the sample, about 94% were seen once. Trimming took 4 bases from V and 12 from J; bases not matched to a gene: 5. CDR3 length: 11 residues. CDR1 is LNHDA and CDR2 is SQIVND in the germline V gene (reference sequence). The chain couples TRBV19 to TRBJ1-1; 7 bases fit TRBD1. The clonotype originates from a human donor in good health. The sequenced sample was T cells isolated from PBMCs. CDR3 sequence: CASSTLDRPFF. CDR3 DNA sequence: TGTGCCAGTAGTACCCTGGACAGGCCTTTCTTT.